One sample yielded the 18 T cell receptor beta chains listed below, sequenced in a study of human T cells and chemical hapten exposure (dated by TCRdb to the early 2020s). Read against the paper, the sample's time point label means: pre-sensitization, week 0. In light of the paper, this sample's treatment or condition label describes: therapeutic diphenylcyclopropenone sensitization with weekly scalp DPC. Library preparation was by RACE. Sequencing relied on a NextSeq 500. The raw public data were reprocessed by TCRdb itself: fastp quality trimming at Q25, MiXCR clonotype calling, in-frame beta chains only. Rows with a matching CDR3 protein are joined into one entry that keeps the most common DNA and genes. This sample gives 350,000 to 400,000 distinct CDR3 sequences in total; 4.5% to 6% of them show up just once. 2.5% to 3% of the sample lies in the top ten. The sample was whole blood, taken in connection with sensitization to the hapten diphenylcyclopropenone (DPC). The source of these receptors is a woman aged 50 to 65 with alopecia areata. Some clones in this sample may be carry-over from other donors' samples.

Turning to this clonotype: A much larger clonotype is one base distant, so this may be a read error. This rearrangement joins TRBV27 to TRBJ2-7, with TRBD2 identical over 9 bases. J was trimmed by 3 bases and V by 11 bases; bases with no gene match: 11. The CDR3 is made up of 14 amino acids. In germline, CDR1 is MNHEY, CDR2 SMNVEV (reference sequence). DNA for the CDR3: TGTGCCGGCTCCCCGGGACTAGCATACTACGAGCAGTACTTC. Translation: CAGSPGLAYYEQYF.

There are a few counts of this clonotype. This chain connects TRBV5-1 to TRBJ2-2, with TRBD2 identical over 7 bases. J was trimmed by 5 bases and V by 1 base; bases with no gene match: 8. This CDR3 has 16 residues. Germline CDR1 and CDR2: SGHRS and YFSETQ. The chain's CDR3 is CASSLMTPRGTGELFF. CDR3 DNA sequence: TGCGCCAGCAGCTTGATGACCCCGCGGGGGACCGGGGAGCTGTTTTTT.

This clonotype has more than one count but fewer than ten. The chain joins TRBV7-8 to TRBJ1-1; 7 positions agree with TRBD1. Looked up from germline, CDR1 is SGHVS and CDR2 is FQNEAQ. This CDR3 spans 16 amino acids. V gave up 5 bases and J gave up 1 base; unmatched junction bases: 10. The CDR3 reads CASSQVRQGPNTEAFF. For the CDR3, the DNA is TGTGCCAGCAGCCAAGTAAGACAGGGCCCGAACACTGAAGCTTTCTTT.

This clonotype has a count of ten or more. V and J are TRBV4-2 and TRBJ1-5; no clear D gene. The CDR3 consists of 17 residues. V was shortened by 3 bases and J by 0 bases, with 15 bases between the two germline ends. The V gene's germline CDR1 is LGHNA and CDR2 YNFKEQ. CDR3 in amino acids: CASSQDRPGVSNQPQHF. Written as DNA, the CDR3 is TGTGCCAGCAGCCAGGACCGCCCCGGGGTTAGCAATCAGCCCCAGCATTTT.

This clonotype was seen a few times. This chain uses TRBV24-1 with TRBJ1-5; 7 nucleotides agree with TRBD1. V was clipped by 2 bases and J by 5 bases; unmatched bases: 17. This CDR3 spans 19 amino acids. Germline CDR1 reads KGHDR; CDR2 reads SFDVKD. In nucleotides, the CDR3 is TGTGCCACCAGTGATTCGAGAGGGGGCAGGGGTCAATTAGATCAGCCCCAGCATTTT. This gives the protein CATSDSRGGRGQLDQPQHF.

This clonotype turned up a few times. V is TRBV11-2 and J is TRBJ1-1, with 10 bases that match TRBD1. The V segment lost 5 bases and the J segment 5 bases; nucleotides outside the gene matches: 5. This CDR3 has 14 residues. Germline CDR1 is SGHAT and CDR2 is FQNNGV. The DNA for the CDR3 is TGTGCCAGCAGCCACCGGGACAGGGGTACTGAAGCTTTCTTT. As protein: CASSHRDRGTEAFF.

This clonotype was seen repeatedly, ten times or more. The rearrangement joins TRBV20-1 to TRBJ2-7; D remains ambiguous. The V gene lost 2 bases and the J gene lost 4 bases, with 15 bases spanning the gap. There are 14 residues in the CDR3. Germline CDR1 is DFQATT and CDR2 is SNEGSKA (reference sequence). CDR3 bases: TGCAGTGCTAGATCGCCTAGTCGCTCTTACGAGCAGTACTTC. Translated, it gives CSARSPSRSYEQYF.

This clonotype has only a few counts. This sequence joins TRBV29-1 and TRBJ2-3; the D call may be TRBD1 or TRBD2 (5 bases each). Germline V CDR1 and CDR2: SQVTM, ANQGSEA. This CDR3 is built from 13 residues. Trimming took 4 bases from V and 5 from J, leaving 13 bases between them. CDR3 sequence reads: CSVAPGAVDTQYF. The DNA of the CDR3 is TGCAGCGTTGCCCCCGGGGCTGTAGATACGCAGTATTTT.

The V call is TRBV14, the J call TRBJ1-4, with 11 bases lining up with TRBD1. The CDR3 sequence is 16 residues long. CDR1 SGHDN and CDR2 FVKESK come from the germline V gene. Trimming cost V 2 bases and J 8 bases; bases outside gene matches: 7. The CDR3 nucleotides are TGTGCCAGCAGCCAAACCGGGACAGGGGGATCAGAAAAACTGTTTTTT. This translates into CASSQTGTGGSEKLFF.

This clonotype was picked up many times. The chain uses TRBV6-2 or TRBV6-3 and TRBJ1-5; the match to TRBD1 covers 9 bases. Unmatched junction bases numbered 13, after V lost 4 bases and J lost 0 bases. The CDR3 covers 19 residues. The germline V gene has CDR1 MNHEY and CDR2 SVGEGT. For the CDR3, the DNA is TGTGCCAGCAGTTTCGACCGGGACAGGGTACAAGATAGCAATCAGCCCCAGCATTTT. Amino acid sequence: CASSFDRDRVQDSNQPQHF.

This clonotype was detected many times. The rearrangement links TRBV28 to TRBJ2-3; D is perhaps TRBD1 or TRBD2 (6 bases each). Germline V gene data show CDR1 as MDHEN and CDR2 as SYDVKM. This CDR3 spans 12 amino acids. V was clipped by 6 bases and J by 7 bases, with 11 bases between them. The CDR3 DNA reads TGTGCCAGCAGGTCGGGGGCCCATACGCAGTATTTT. Its protein product is CASRSGAHTQYF.

This chain links TRBV20-1 with TRBJ2-3, with 8 bases matching TRBD2. This CDR3 has 16 residues. V shed 2 bases, J shed 2 bases, and the junction held 9 bases outside the gene matches. Germline CDR1 DFQATT, CDR2 SNEGSKA (reference sequence). CDR3 protein: CSARPLADALTDTQYF. CDR3 DNA sequence: TGCAGTGCTAGACCACTAGCGGATGCACTCACAGATACGCAGTATTTT.

The genes are TRBV7-2 and TRBJ2-3; D is tentatively TRBD1 or TRBD2 (5 bases each). This CDR3 region has 15 residues. Trimming stripped 5 bases from V and 3 bases from J, with 15 bases between. Germline lookup yields CDR1 SGHTA and CDR2 FQGNSA. The CDR3 sequence is CASSPRAGSTDTQYF. CDR3 coding DNA: TGTGCCAGCAGCCCAAGGGCAGGGAGTACAGATACGCAGTATTTT. Complete variable domain (other parts from reference TRBV7-2 and TRBJ2-3): GAGVSQSPSNKVTEKGKDVELRCDPISGHTALYWYRQSLGQGLEFLIYFQGNSAPDKSGLPSDRFSAERTGGSVSTLTIQRTQQEDSAVYLCASSPRAGSTDTQYFGPGTRLTVL.

The chain employs TRBV7-9 and TRBJ2-7; possible D gene TRBD2, 6 bases. The germline V gene encodes CDR1 SEHNR and CDR2 FQNEAQ (reference sequence). The V and J ends lost 5 bases and 6 bases respectively, with 20 bases between them. The CDR3 is 15 residues long. The CDR3 region has the DNA TGTGCCAGCAGCCAACGCGTAGGGCAGGGAGGCGAGCAGTACTTC. It translates to CASSQRVGQGGEQYF.

The V call is TRBV11-2, the J call TRBJ2-4; weak D call: TRBD1 (5 bases). This CDR3 contains 14 residues. V was pared by 2 bases and J by 5 bases, with 10 bases between. The germline gives CDR1 SGHAT, CDR2 FQNNGV. The CDR3 coding sequence is TGTGCCAGCAGCTTATCGTCAGGGCAAAACATTCAGTACTTC. Translating it yields CASSLSSGQNIQYF.

The chain carries TRBV7-8 and TRBJ2-1; 10 bases align to TRBD1. The CDR3 is 17 residues long. Germline V gene lookup returns CDR1 SGHVS and CDR2 FQNEAQ. After removal of 7 bases from V and 6 bases from J, the junction contained 15 bases not matched to a gene. This chain's CDR3 is CASTLTGGTGASNEQFF. The CDR3 DNA reads TGTGCCAGCACCCTTACGGGCGGGACAGGGGCTAGCAATGAGCAGTTCTTC.

This clonotype was seen at least ten times. CDR3 sequence: CASSLGQGETDTQYF. CDR3 in DNA: TGTGCCAGCAGCTTAGGACAGGGGGAGACAGATACGCAGTATTTT. This rearrangement joins TRBV7-9 to TRBJ2-3; 9 positions match TRBD1. The trim removed 1 base at V and 3 bases at J, leaving 2 bases unmatched. Germline V CDR1 and CDR2: SEHNR, FQNEAQ (reference sequence). This CDR3 has 15 amino acids.

The table lists this clonotype with many counts. The V call is TRBV20-1, the J call TRBJ2-7; D possibly corresponds to TRBD1 (6 bases). Germline lookup yields CDR1 DFQATT and CDR2 SNEGSKA (reference sequence). This CDR3 region has 12 residues. V lost 5 bases and J lost 7, with 15 bases in between. In DNA form, the CDR3 reads TGCAGTGCTTCACGTATCGACAGGGAGCAGTACTTC. It yields the protein CSASRIDREQYF.